The clone carrying this T cell receptor (beta chain) was seen once. Trimming at V came to 2 bases and at J to 4 bases, leaving 1 base not matched to a gene. There are 15 residues in the CDR3. Germline V lookup: CDR1 MGHRA, CDR2 YSYEKL. These data originate in a study of blood T cell repertoires in COVID-19. Study as a whole: Some COVID-19 samples were acute and others convalescent; all came from the United States, Italy and Spain. Sample material is recorded as cDNA or gDNA derived from T cells, B-cell-depleted T cells, or PBMCs.

Per the authors' pipeline: Researchers report that nucleated cell counts were estimated from reference gene primer amplification. Measured with immunoSEQ multiplex PCR; TCRdb has only the in-frame clones, and not every one. The D gene and trimming were derived from the DNA, and the V and J assignments and clone size from that table. The sample includes under 300,000 clones, roughly 87% of them seen just once. V and J are TRBV4-1 and TRBJ2-1, with TRBD2 identical over 11 bases. Specimen: peripheral blood. This clonotype was obtained from a man aged 55 to 70 who had recovered from COVID-19. CDR3 sequence (DNA): TGCGCCAGCAGCCAACCTAGCGGGGGGTACAATGAGCAGTTCTTC. It is translated as CASSQPSGGYNEQFF.